This T cell receptor beta chain was retrieved from a study of blood T cell repertoires in COVID-19. The wider study: The United States, Italy and Spain were the sources of the acute and convalescent COVID-19 samples. In each case, the material was cDNA or gDNA derived from T cells, B-cell-depleted T cells, or PBMCs.

Deletions cut 0 bases from V and 2 bases from J, with 8 bases between. Germline CDR1 reads SGHNT; CDR2 reads YYREEE (reference sequence). The CDR3 consists of 14 residues. Authors' methods: Nucleated cell counts were estimated from reference gene primer amplification. TCRdb's copy holds only in-frame clones and misses some; the assay was immunoSEQ multiplex PCR. V, J and clone size reflect that table, while D and trimming were determined from the DNA. The sample shows nearly 50,000 clones, 70% to 90% of them seen only once. This TCR was sampled from a man aged 35-49 years with active COVID-19. The rearrangement uses TRBV5-4 and TRBJ1-1, with a weak D call TRBD1 (6 bases). The sample was peripheral blood. The CDR3 nucleotides are TGTGCCAGCAGCTTGGGGGGGCACAACACTGAAGCTTTCTTT. Its translation is CASSLGGHNTEAFF.